Included here is one T cell receptor (beta chain) sequence, with context. The target antigen is unknown. The sample comes from a study of early T cells in non-severe SARS-CoV-2 infection. TCRdb ran MiXCR on the 5' RACE reads and lists one entry per CDR3 protein. There are tens of thousands of distinct CDR3 sequences in the sample; about 15% occur only once, and around 5.8% lies in the top ten. V was cut by 1 base and J by 0 bases, with 10 bases left in between. This CDR3 region has 16 residues. CDR1 SGHRS and CDR2 YFSETQ come from the germline V gene. Study-wide results and limits: Matching against VDJdb likely underestimated virus-specific expansions, favoring anti-spike CD8.

The receptor was isolated from an adult who was a healthcare worker with PCR-confirmed SARS-CoV-2 infection or an uninfected control (not recorded which). This chain links TRBV5-1 with TRBJ1-4; D might be TRBD1 (5 bases). The sample was whole blood. The DNA of the CDR3 is TGCGCCAGCAGCTTGTTTCAGGGAACAACTAATGAAAAACTGTTTTTT. Protein sequence: CASSLFQGTTNEKLFF. Full variable domain (rest looked up from reference TRBV5-1 and TRBJ1-4): KAGVTQTPRYLIKTRGQQVTLSCSPISGHRSVSWYQQTPGQGLQFLFEYFSETQRNKGNFPGRFSGRQFSNSRSEMNVSTLELGDSALYLCASSLFQGTTNEKLFFGSGTQLSVL.